The entry below gives a single T cell receptor beta chain sequence along with its context. This sample is drawn from a study of blood T cell repertoires in COVID-19. In the original processing: Reference gene primers were amplified, and this amplification served to estimate nucleated cell counts. Only in-frame clones appear in the TCRdb table, and some are missing; sequencing was by immunoSEQ multiplex PCR. From that table come the V and J calls and clone size; the DNA was used to work out D and trimming. The sample consists of hundreds of thousands of clones, approximately 87% of them appearing once. This clonotype was sampled from a woman in her forties or fifties with acute or convalescent COVID-19. Sequencing used peripheral blood.

The CDR3 protein is CSADTGNGYTF. The CDR3, as DNA: TGCAGTGCTGATACAGGGAATGGCTACACCTTC. V and J are TRBV20-1 and TRBJ1-2, with a tentative D call TRBD1 (6 bases). Germline CDR1 is DFQATT and CDR2 is SNEGSKA (reference sequence). The V end was cut by 5 bases, the J end by 6 bases, with 10 bases between. The CDR3 sequence is 11 residues long.